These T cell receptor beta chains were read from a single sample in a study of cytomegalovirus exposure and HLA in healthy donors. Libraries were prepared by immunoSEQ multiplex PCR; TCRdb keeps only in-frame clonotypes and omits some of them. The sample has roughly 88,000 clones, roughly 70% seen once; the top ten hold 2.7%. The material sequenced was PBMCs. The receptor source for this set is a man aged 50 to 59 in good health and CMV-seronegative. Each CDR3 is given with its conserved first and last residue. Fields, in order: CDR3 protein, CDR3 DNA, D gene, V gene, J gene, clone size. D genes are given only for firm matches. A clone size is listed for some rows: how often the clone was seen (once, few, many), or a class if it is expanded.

CASSPTRQGTHGGYTF	TGTGCCAGCAGCCCAACGCGACAGGGAACGCATGGTGGCTACACCTTC	TRBD1	TRBV9	TRBJ1-2	few
CASSLAFQETQYF	TGTGCCAGCAGCTTAGCGTTCCAAGAGACCCAGTACTTC	.	TRBV11-2	TRBJ2-5	.
CASSFLTSGKPTDTQYF	TGTGCCAGCAGCTTTTTGACTAGCGGGAAGCCCACAGATACGCAGTATTTT	TRBD2	TRBV5-4	TRBJ2-3	.
CASSESEGAQIYTEAFF	TGTGCCAGCAGTGAATCGGAGGGGGCGCAGATTTACACTGAAGCTTTCTTT	TRBD1	TRBV25-1	TRBJ1-1	.
CASRPTGNANQPQHF	TGTGCCAGCAGGCCTACAGGGAACGCCAATCAGCCCCAGCATTTT	.	TRBV6-6	TRBJ1-5	.
CASSEGTVWGQPQHF	TGTGCCAGCAGTGAAGGTACAGTGTGGGGCCAGCCCCAGCATTTT	.	TRBV25-1	TRBJ1-5	.
CASSKRQFYNEKLFF	TGTGCCAGTAGTAAACGACAGTTCTATAATGAAAAACTGTTTTTT	.	TRBV19	TRBJ1-4	.
CASSPTGIGNTIYF	TGTGCCAGCAGTCCTACAGGGATCGGAAACACCATATATTTT	.	TRBV2	TRBJ1-3	.
CATRWEGRRGEQFF	TGTGCCACACGGTGGGAGGGGAGACGGGGTGAGCAGTTCTTC	TRBD2	TRBV10-3	TRBJ2-1	.
CASSYSRGNQPQHF	TGTGCCAGCAGTTACTCGAGAGGTAATCAGCCCCAGCATTTT	.	TRBV6-6	TRBJ1-5	.
CASSLGHYGYTF	TGTGCCAGCAGCTTGGGGCATTATGGCTACACCTTC	.	TRBV5-6	TRBJ1-2	few
CASSLATGETQYF	TGCGCCAGCAGCTTGGCGACAGGGGAGACCCAGTACTTC	TRBD1	TRBV5-1	TRBJ2-5	.
CSVDPDIYNEQFF	TGCAGCGTTGATCCTGACATATACAATGAGCAGTTCTTC	.	TRBV29-1	TRBJ2-1	.
CASSYARNGYTF	TGTGCCAGCAGTTACGCGAGGAATGGCTACACCTTC	.	TRBV6-6	TRBJ1-2	.
CASSTQGGNTIYF	TGTGCCAGTAGTACCCAGGGGGGAAACACCATATATTTT	.	TRBV19	TRBJ1-3	.
CSVDYGRGNTGELFF	TGCAGCGTTGATTACGGGAGGGGGAACACCGGGGAGCTGTTTTTT	TRBD2	TRBV29-1	TRBJ2-2	.
CASSSAYTDTQYF	TGTGCCAGTTCAAGTGCCTACACAGATACGCAGTATTTT	.	TRBV19	TRBJ2-3	.
CASSLVTGTYQETQYF	TGTGCCAGCAGCTTGGTTACCGGGACTTACCAAGAGACCCAGTACTTC	.	TRBV5-4	TRBJ2-5	.
CASSQEPGHGNQPQHF	TGCGCCAGCAGCCAGGAGCCGGGACACGGTAATCAGCCCCAGCATTTT	.	TRBV4-1	TRBJ1-5	.
CASSLAPRGSSYEQYF	TGTGCCAGCAGCTTAGCTCCCCGGGGGAGCTCCTACGAGCAGTACTTC	.	TRBV7-6	TRBJ2-7	.
CASSQPWTSATDTQYF	TGTGCCAGCAGCCAACCCTGGACTAGCGCCACAGATACGCAGTATTTT	TRBD2	TRBV4-2	TRBJ2-3	once
CASATGGTDTQYF	TGTGCCAGCGCTACAGGGGGCACAGATACGCAGTATTTT	TRBD1	TRBV6-1	TRBJ2-3	few
CASSVEGLAGGNEQFF	TGTGCCAGCAGCGTAGAAGGGCTAGCGGGAGGGAATGAGCAGTTCTTC	TRBD2	TRBV9	TRBJ2-1	.
CASSPGSQETQYF	TGTGCCAGCAGCCCAGGATCCCAGGAGACCCAGTACTTC	.	TRBV5-8	TRBJ2-5	.
CAWSGGTGKPQHF	TGTGCCTGGAGTGGAGGGACAGGGAAGCCCCAGCATTTT	TRBD1	TRBV30	TRBJ1-5	few
CASGVGWAGPHEQFF	TGTGCCAGCGGTGTTGGTTGGGCGGGGCCCCATGAGCAGTTCTTC	.	TRBV5-4	TRBJ2-1	.
CASLLAGGSGSETQYF	TGTGCCAGCCTCCTAGCGGGGGGAAGTGGGTCGGAGACCCAGTACTTC	TRBD2	TRBV7-2	TRBJ2-5	.
CSVLSGGETQYF	TGCAGCGTTTTATCGGGGGGGGAGACCCAGTACTTC	TRBD2	TRBV29-1	TRBJ2-5	.
CAWSRAGQGAYSGNTIYF	TGTGCCTGGAGTCGGGCGGGACAGGGGGCTTACTCTGGAAACACCATATATTTT	TRBD1	TRBV30	TRBJ1-3	.
CASSLVGGRTAQETQYF	TGCGCCAGCAGCTTGGTCGGAGGAAGGACAGCTCAAGAGACCCAGTACTTC	.	TRBV5-1	TRBJ2-5	.
CASRLSGAGRETQYF	TGTGCCAGCAGACTTAGCGGGGCGGGCAGGGAGACCCAGTACTTC	TRBD2	TRBV2	TRBJ2-5	.
CASSLGEAPYEQYF	TGCGCCAGCAGCTTGGGGGAGGCCCCCTACGAGCAGTACTTC	.	TRBV5-1	TRBJ2-7	once
CSVEGRLAVDTQYF	TGCAGCGTTGAGGGTCGACTAGCTGTAGATACGCAGTATTTT	TRBD2	TRBV29-1	TRBJ2-3	.
CASSYSTGGYGYTF	TGTGCCAGCAGTTACTCCACAGGGGGCTATGGCTACACCTTC	TRBD1	TRBV6-5	TRBJ1-2	few
CASSFLAGGRETQYF	TGTGCCAGCAGCTTTCTAGCGGGAGGGCGGGAGACCCAGTACTTC	TRBD2	TRBV5-4	TRBJ2-5	.
CASAPGQGLRYGYTF	TGTGCCAGCGCCCCGGGACAGGGTTTGCGTTATGGCTACACCTTC	TRBD1	TRBV11-3	TRBJ1-2	.
CASSEGQGSYGYTF	TGTGCCAGCAGTGAAGGACAGGGGAGTTATGGCTACACCTTC	TRBD1	TRBV2	TRBJ1-2	.
CASSYSNAGPVSPLHF	TGTGCCAGCAGTTACTCGAATGCAGGCCCGGTATCACCCCTCCACTTT	.	TRBV6-5	TRBJ1-6	.
CASSYSTGEQYF	TGTGCCAGCAGTTACTCGACTGGCGAGCAGTACTTC	.	TRBV6-6	TRBJ2-7	.
CASSLAPGQGPGELFF	TGTGCCAGCAGCTTGGCACCGGGACAGGGGCCCGGGGAGCTGTTTTTT	TRBD1	TRBV5-4	TRBJ2-2	once
CASSPAGTNIQYF	TGTGCCAGCAGTCCCGCGGGGACCAACATTCAGTACTTC	.	TRBV25-1	TRBJ2-4	.
CASSQDPRRGVGNTIYF	TGCGCCAGCAGCCAAGATCCAAGGAGGGGAGTTGGAAACACCATATATTTT	.	TRBV4-3	TRBJ1-3	.
CASSLESGYTEAFF	TGTGCCAGCAGCTTAGAGAGCGGATATACTGAAGCTTTCTTT	.	TRBV7-9	TRBJ1-1	.
CASSQAPPAGGPRETQYF	TGCGCCAGCAGCCAAGCCCCGCCAGCGGGGGGGCCCAGGGAGACCCAGTACTTC	TRBD2	TRBV4-3	TRBJ2-5	.
CASKGDSGNEKLFF	TGTGCCAGCAAAGGGGACTCAGGGAATGAAAAACTGTTTTTT	.	TRBV2	TRBJ1-4	few
CASRKGQGFTYEQYF	TGTGCCAGCAGAAAGGGACAGGGATTTACCTACGAGCAGTACTTC	TRBD1	TRBV6-5	TRBJ2-7	few
CASRPGGYSNQPQHF	TGTGCCAGCAGGCCAGGGGGCTATAGCAATCAGCCCCAGCATTTT	TRBD1	TRBV6-1	TRBJ1-5	.
CASSQDLGKQETQYF	TGTGCCAGCAGCCAAGATTTGGGCAAACAAGAGACCCAGTACTTC	.	TRBV4-2	TRBJ2-5	.
CASSLRSGTSGGKVGEQYF	TGTGCCAGCAGCTTACGATCCGGGACTAGCGGGGGAAAGGTGGGGGAGCAGTACTTC	TRBD2	TRBV7-6	TRBJ2-7	few
CASSPRNSGGTDTQYF	TGTGCCAGCTCACCACGCAATTCCGGGGGGACAGATACGCAGTATTTT	TRBD2	TRBV18	TRBJ2-3	.
CASSPRTTTGVEDTQYF	TGTGCCAGCTCACCACGGACAACGACAGGGGTTGAAGATACGCAGTATTTT	TRBD1	TRBV18	TRBJ2-3	once
CASSLSRNTEAFF	TGCGCCAGCAGCTTGTCCAGGAACACTGAAGCTTTCTTT	.	TRBV5-1	TRBJ1-1	once
CASSPDRNYGYTF	TGTGCCAGTAGTCCCGACAGGAACTATGGCTACACCTTC	.	TRBV19	TRBJ1-2	few